This T cell receptor (beta chain) was obtained from a study of PD-1 blockade in classical Hodgkin lymphoma (TCRdb year 2020). Context from the whole study: To define a peripheral blood immune signature of response to PD-1 blockade in classical Hodgkin lymphoma, the study combined TCR beta sequencing with CyTOF. Summary of the overall study and its limitations: Baseline TCR diversity was reported to be lower in newly diagnosed patients than in healthy donors and to be lower still in relapsed/refractory patients. The study covered only a single clinical trial cohort, and the causes of the repertoire differences, possibly disease activity or prior therapy, were still not defined.

The germline V gene supplies CDR1 SGHDN and CDR2 FVKESK. At the junction V is shortened by 3 bases and J by 6 bases; bases outside the gene matches: 7. The cysteine opens and the phenylalanine closes a CDR3 of 14 amino acids. Solely the CDR3 DNA is kept, with 42 bases framed from the first base. The sample's time point label, in plain terms: newly diagnosed, previously untreated cHL patient sample. CD4+ T cells were purified from thawed PBMCs by magnetic negative selection with a Miltenyi CD4+ T cell isolation kit. To serve as a comparison group for the relapsed/refractory trial patients, PBMCs were sequenced from patients with newly diagnosed, previously untreated classical Hodgkin lymphoma. Peripheral blood was collected in 8 mL Vacutainer Cell Preparation Tubes, from which PBMCs were isolated by centrifugation and then cryopreserved. Purified CD4+ and CD8+ fractions were prepared only for cases with an additional available PBMC sample. Magnetically labelled cells were removed on LS columns in a quadroMACS separator, and the flow-through was collected as the purified fraction.

The Qiagen DNeasy kit was used to extract genomic DNA both from unsorted PBMCs and from the negatively selected CD4+ and CD8+ fractions. TCR beta CDR3 regions were subjected to amplification by immunoSEQ multiplex PCR with primers that anneal to V and J segments. Amplification bias was minimized using a synthetic immune receptor repertoire, and residual bias was removed computationally after sequencing. Under the source paper's analysis protocol: Repertoire diversity was quantified as the Shannon entropy index using custom Python scripts. Unsorted, CD4+ and CD8+ repertoires were analyzed separately, except for combined analyses in which CD4+ and CD8+ sequences were merged in silico. TCRdb re-hosts the immuneACCESS table, in-frame sequences only. Its copies lack some clones; in the studies checked, an unresolved V gene accounts for under half of them, and the cause for the rest is not known. V and J calls plus clone size are reproduced from that table; the DNA served to infer D and trimming. The sample table shows some 35,000 clones, and around 89% are seen once. The ten most abundant clones make up 0.2% to 0.25% of the sample.

On this clone itself: Its antigen is still unknown. Nothing much larger sits one base from this clone, and base qualities are not available.

The receptor comes from a human donor with classical Hodgkin lymphoma. The V and J genes are TRBV14 and TRBJ1-1, with 7 bases aligning to TRBD1. The sequenced sample was CD4+ T cells from blood. The CDR3 here reads CASSHRDRPPEAFF. Read as DNA, the sequence is TGTGCCAGCAGCCACCGGGACAGACCCCCTGAAGCTTTCTTT.